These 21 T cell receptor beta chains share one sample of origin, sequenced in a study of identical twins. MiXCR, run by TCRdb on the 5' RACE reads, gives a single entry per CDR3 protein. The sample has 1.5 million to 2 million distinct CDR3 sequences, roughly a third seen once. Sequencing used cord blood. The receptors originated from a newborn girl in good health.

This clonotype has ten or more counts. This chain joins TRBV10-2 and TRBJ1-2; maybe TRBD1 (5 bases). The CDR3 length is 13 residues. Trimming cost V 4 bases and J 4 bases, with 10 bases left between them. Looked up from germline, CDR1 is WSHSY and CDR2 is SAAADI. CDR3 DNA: TGCGCCAGCAGTGGAGCAGGGATCTATGGCTACACCTTC. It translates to CASSGAGIYGYTF.

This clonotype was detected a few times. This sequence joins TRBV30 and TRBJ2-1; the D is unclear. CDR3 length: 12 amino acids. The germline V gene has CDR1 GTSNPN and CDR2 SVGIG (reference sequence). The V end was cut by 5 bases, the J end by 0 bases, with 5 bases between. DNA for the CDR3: TGTGCCTGGGAAACCTCCTACAATGAGCAGTTCTTC. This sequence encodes CAWETSYNEQFF.

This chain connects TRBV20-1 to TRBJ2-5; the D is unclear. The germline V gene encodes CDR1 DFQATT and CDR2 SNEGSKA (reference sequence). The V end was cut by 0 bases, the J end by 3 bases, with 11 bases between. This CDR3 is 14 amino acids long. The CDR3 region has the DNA TGCAGTGCTAGAGATTTTAACCTAGAAGAGACCCAGTACTTC. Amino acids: CSARDFNLEETQYF.

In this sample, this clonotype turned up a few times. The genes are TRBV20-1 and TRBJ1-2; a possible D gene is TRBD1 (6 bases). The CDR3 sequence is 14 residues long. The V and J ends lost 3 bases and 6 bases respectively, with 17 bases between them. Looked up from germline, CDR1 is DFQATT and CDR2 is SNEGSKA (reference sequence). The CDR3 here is CSASYQGLVDGYTF. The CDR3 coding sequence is TGCAGTGCTAGCTACCAGGGGTTAGTAGATGGCTACACCTTC.

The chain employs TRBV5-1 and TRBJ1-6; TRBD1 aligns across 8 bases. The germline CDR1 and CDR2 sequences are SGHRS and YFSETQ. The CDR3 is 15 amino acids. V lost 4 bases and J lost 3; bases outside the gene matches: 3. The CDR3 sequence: CASSIGTGYNSPLHF. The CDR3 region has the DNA TGCGCCAGCAGCATCGGGACAGGCTATAATTCACCCCTCCACTTT.

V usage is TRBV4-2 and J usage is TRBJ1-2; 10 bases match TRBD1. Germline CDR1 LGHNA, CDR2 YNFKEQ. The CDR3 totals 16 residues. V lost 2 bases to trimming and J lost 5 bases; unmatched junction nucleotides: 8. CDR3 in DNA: TGTGCCAGCAGCCAATCCCCGGACAGGGGGGAATATGGCTACACCTTC. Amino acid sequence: CASSQSPDRGEYGYTF.

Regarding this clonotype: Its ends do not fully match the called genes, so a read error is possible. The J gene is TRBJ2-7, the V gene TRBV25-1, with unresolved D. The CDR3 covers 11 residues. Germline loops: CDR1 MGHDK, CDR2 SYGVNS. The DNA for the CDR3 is TGTGTCAGCAGCGAAGCCTACGAGCAGTACTTC. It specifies CVSSEAYEQYF.

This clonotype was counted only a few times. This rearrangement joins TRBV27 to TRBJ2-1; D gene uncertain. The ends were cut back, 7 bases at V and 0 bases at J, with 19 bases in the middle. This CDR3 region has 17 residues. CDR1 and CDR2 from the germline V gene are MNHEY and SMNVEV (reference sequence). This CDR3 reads CASTGPVGPSSYNEQFF. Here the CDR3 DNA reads TGTGCCAGCACAGGCCCAGTTGGGCCTTCCTCCTACAATGAGCAGTTCTTC.

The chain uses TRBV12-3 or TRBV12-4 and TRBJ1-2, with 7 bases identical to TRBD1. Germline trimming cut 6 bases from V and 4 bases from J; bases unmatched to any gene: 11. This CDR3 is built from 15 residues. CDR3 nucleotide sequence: TGTGCCAGCAGCTACCGTTCGACAGGGAGCTATGGCTACACCTTC. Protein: CASSYRSTGSYGYTF.

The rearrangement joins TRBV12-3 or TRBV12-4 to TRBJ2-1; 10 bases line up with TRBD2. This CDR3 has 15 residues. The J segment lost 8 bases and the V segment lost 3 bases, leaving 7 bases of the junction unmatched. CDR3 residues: CASSFTGLARDEQFF. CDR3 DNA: TGTGCCAGCAGTTTTACGGGACTAGCGAGGGATGAGCAGTTCTTC.

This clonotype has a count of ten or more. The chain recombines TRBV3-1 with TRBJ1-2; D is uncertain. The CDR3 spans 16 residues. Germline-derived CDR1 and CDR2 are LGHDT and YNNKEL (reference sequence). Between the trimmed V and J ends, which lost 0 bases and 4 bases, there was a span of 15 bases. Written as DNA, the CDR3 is TGTGCCAGCAGCCAAGATGAAAACAGTCTCTCCTATGGCTACACCTTC. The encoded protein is CASSQDENSLSYGYTF.

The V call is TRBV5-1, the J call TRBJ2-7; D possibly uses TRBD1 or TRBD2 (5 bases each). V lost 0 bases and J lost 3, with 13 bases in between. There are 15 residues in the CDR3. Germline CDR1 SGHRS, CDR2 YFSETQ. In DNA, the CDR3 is TGCGCCAGCAGCTTGGATTTCGGGGCCGTCTACGAGCAGTACTTC. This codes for CASSLDFGAVYEQYF.

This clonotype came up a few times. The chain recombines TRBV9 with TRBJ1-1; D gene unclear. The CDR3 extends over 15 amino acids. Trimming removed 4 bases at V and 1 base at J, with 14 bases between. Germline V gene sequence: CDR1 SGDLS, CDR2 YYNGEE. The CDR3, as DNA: TGTGCCAGCAGCCCCCGGCACCTATGGAACACTGAAGCTTTCTTT. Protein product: CASSPRHLWNTEAFF.

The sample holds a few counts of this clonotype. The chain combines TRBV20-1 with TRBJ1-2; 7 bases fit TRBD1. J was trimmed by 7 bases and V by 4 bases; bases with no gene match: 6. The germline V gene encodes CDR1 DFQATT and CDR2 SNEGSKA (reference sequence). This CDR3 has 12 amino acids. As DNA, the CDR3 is TGCAGTGCTATCCAGGGGGACCGTGGCTACACCTTC. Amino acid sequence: CSAIQGDRGYTF.

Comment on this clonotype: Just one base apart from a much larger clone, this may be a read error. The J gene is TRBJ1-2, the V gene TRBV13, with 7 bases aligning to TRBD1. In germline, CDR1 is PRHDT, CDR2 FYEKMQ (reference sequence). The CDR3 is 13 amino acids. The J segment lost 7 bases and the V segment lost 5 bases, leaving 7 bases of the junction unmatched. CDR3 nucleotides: TGTGCCAGCAGCGCTCTAAACAGGGGTGGCTACACCTTC. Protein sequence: CASSALNRGGYTF.

The CDR3 DNA follows: TGTGCCAGCAGTCCCGATCCGGGTGTCGCCAAAAACATTCAGTACTTC. As protein: CASSPDPGVAKNIQYF. The J gene is TRBJ2-4, the V gene TRBV12-3 or TRBV12-4; unclear D gene. Trimming removed 5 bases at V and 1 base at J, with 15 bases between. The CDR3 has 16 amino acids.

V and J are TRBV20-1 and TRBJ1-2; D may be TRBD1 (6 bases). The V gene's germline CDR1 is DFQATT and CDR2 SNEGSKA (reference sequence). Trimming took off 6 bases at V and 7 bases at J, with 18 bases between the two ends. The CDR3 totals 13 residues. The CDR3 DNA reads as TGCAGTGCCCCGATCCCAGGGGCGCGTGGCTACACCTTC. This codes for CSAPIPGARGYTF.

CDR3 residues: CASSLASLISYEQYF. The CDR3 nucleotides are TGTGCCAGCAGCTTGGCCAGCCTGATCTCCTACGAGCAGTACTTC. V and J are TRBV5-5 and TRBJ2-7; D remains unclear. V lost 0 bases and J 0 bases, leaving 10 bases between the germline ends. The CDR3 totals 15 residues. Germline-derived CDR1 and CDR2 are SGHKS and YYEKEE (reference sequence).

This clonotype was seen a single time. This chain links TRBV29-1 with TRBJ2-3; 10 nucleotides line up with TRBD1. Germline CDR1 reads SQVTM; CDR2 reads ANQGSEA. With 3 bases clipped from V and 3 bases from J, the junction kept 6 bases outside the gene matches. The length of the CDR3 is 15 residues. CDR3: CSVEEGQGRTDTQYF. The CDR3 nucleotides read TGCAGCGTTGAGGAGGGACAGGGGAGGACAGATACGCAGTATTTT.

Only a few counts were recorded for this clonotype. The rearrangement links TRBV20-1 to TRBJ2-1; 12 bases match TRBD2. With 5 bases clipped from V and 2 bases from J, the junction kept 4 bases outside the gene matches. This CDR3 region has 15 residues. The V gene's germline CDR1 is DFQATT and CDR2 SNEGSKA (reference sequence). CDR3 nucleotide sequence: TGCAGTGCTCTGACTAGCGGGAGTCCCTACAATGAGCAGTTCTTC. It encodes CSALTSGSPYNEQFF.

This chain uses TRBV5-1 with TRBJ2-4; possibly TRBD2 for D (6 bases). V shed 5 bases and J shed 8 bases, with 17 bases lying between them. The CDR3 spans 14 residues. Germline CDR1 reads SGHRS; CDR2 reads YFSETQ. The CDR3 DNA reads TGCGCCAGCAGAGAAACGGCAGGGAGGCACATTCAGTACTTC. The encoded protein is CASRETAGRHIQYF.